This TCR beta chain was captured in a study of T cells in Graves' hyperthyroidism and ophthalmopathy. Background on the study: Pretreatment peripheral blood was obtained at initial diagnosis.

This clonotype appeared many times. Exclusion followed for patients with uncontrolled infection, other autoimmune disease, pregnancy or lactation. V was trimmed by 3 bases and J by 0 bases, leaving 14 bases between them. CDR3 length: 16 residues. TCR beta CDR3 regions were amplified from RNA transcripts. An initial round of RT-PCR targeting the TCR CDR3 relied on the HTBI primer set. TCRdb re-called the multiplex PCR reads with MiXCR, one entry per CDR3 protein. The table includes about half a million distinct CDR3 sequences, approximately 25% detected once. Sequencing was performed on blood. The receptor's source is a woman younger than 45 with Graves' ophthalmopathy. The chain uses TRBV12-3 or TRBV12-4 and TRBJ1-1; D is uncertain. The CDR3 nucleotides are TGTGCCAGCAGTTTCCCCCTGGATCCTATGAACACTGAAGCTTTCTTT. This sequence encodes CASSFPLDPMNTEAFF.